The present entry profiles one TCR beta chain with its context. The antigen remains unidentified. This record comes from a study of CD8 T cells in Susac syndrome. Study overall: Patients with Susac syndrome who were sequenced included over five with active disease and 8 or 9 in remission. Study results and caveats: The peak of CD8+ clonal expansion in Susac was seen in TEMRA cells and active patients. Total CD8+ repertoires held approximately 15 Susac-specific public clones, while CD8+ TEMRA repertoires held roughly five.

The J segment lost 2 bases and the V segment lost 5 bases, leaving 8 bases of the junction unmatched. CDR1 is DFQATT and CDR2 is SNEGSKA in the germline V gene (reference sequence). The CDR3 spans 14 residues. Random hexamers primed reverse transcription of about 0.45 to 1 ug RNA. TCRdb re-called the immunoSEQ multiplex PCR reads through MiXCR, storing one row per CDR3 protein. The sample holds about 120,000 distinct CDR3 sequences, just under 95% seen once. The clonotype was recovered from a human donor with Susac syndrome. The chain employs TRBV20-1 and TRBJ2-7; 8 positions agree with TRBD2. The specimen was CD8+ T cells from PBMCs. CDR3 loop: CSAPRGSGAYEQYF. The CDR3 DNA is TGCAGTGCTCCCCGGGGTAGCGGGGCCTACGAGCAGTACTTC.